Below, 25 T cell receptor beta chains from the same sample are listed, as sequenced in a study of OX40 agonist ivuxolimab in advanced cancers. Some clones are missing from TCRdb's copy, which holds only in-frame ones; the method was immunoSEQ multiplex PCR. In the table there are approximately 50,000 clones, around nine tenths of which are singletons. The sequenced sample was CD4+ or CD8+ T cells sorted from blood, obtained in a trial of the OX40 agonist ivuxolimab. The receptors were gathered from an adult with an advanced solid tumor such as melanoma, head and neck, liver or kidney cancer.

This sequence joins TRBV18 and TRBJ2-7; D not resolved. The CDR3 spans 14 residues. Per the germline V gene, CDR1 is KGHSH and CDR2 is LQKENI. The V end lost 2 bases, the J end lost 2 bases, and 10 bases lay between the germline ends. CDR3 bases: TGTGCCAGCTCACCAGGAAGGGCGGCCTACGAGCAGTACTTC. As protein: CASSPGRAAYEQYF.

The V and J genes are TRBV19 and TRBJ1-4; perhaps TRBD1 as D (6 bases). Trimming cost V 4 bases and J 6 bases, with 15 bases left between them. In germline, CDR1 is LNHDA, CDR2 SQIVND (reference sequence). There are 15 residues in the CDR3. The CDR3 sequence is CASSSRGHKDEKLFF. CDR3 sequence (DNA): TGTGCCAGTAGTAGTCGGGGACATAAAGATGAAAAACTGTTTTTT.

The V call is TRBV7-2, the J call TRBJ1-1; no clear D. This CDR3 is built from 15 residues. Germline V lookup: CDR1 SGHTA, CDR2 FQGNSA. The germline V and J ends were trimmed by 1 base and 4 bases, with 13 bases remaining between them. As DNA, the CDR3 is TGTGCCAGCAGCTTAGTATACGGGCACCCCACTGAAGCTTTCTTT. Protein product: CASSLVYGHPTEAFF. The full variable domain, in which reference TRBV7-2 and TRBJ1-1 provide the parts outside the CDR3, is GAGVSQSPSNKVTEKGKDVELRCDPISGHTALYWYRQSLGQGLEFLIYFQGNSAPDKSGLPSDRFSAERTGGSVSTLTIQRTQQEDSAVYLCASSLVYGHPTEAFFGQGTRLTVV.

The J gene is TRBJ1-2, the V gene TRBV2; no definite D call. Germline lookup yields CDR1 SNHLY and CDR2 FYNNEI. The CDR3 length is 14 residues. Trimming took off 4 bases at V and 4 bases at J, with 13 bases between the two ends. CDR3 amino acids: CASSAGGSLYGYTF. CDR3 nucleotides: TGTGCCAGCAGTGCTGGAGGGAGTCTCTATGGCTACACCTTC.

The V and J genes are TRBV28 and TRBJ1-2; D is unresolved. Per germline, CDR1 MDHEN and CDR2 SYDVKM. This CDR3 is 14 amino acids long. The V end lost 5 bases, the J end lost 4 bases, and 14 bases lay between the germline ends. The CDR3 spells CASSHGTPPYGYTF. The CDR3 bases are TGTGCCAGCAGTCATGGAACACCCCCCTATGGCTACACCTTC.

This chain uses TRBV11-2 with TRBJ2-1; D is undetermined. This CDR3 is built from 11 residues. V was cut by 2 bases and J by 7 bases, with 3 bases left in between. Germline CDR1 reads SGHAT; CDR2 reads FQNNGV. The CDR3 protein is CASSLSNEQFF. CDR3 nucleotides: TGTGCCAGCAGCTTAAGTAATGAGCAGTTCTTC.

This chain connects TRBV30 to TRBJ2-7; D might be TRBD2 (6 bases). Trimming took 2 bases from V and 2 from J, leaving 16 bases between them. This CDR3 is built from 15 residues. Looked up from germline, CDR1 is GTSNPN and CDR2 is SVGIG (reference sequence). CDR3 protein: CAWSWIGSGTYEQYF. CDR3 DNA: TGTGCCTGGAGTTGGATCGGTAGCGGCACCTACGAGCAGTACTTC.

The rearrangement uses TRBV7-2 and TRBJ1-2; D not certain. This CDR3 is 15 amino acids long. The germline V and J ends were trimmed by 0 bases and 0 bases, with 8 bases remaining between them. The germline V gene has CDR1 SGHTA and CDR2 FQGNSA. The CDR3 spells CASSLAPATNYGYTF. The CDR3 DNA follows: TGTGCCAGCAGCTTAGCCCCAGCCACTAACTATGGCTACACCTTC.

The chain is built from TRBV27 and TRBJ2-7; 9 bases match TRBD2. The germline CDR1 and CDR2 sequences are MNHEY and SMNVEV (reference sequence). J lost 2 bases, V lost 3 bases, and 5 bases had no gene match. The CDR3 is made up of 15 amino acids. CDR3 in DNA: TGTGCCAGCAGTTTCCGACTAGCGGCAACCTACGAGCAGTACTTC. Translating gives CASSFRLAATYEQYF.

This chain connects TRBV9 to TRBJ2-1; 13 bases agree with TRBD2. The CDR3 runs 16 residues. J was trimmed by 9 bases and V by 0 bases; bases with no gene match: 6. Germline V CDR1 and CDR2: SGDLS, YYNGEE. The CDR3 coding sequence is TGTGCCAGCAGCGTAGGACTAGCGGGAGGAACGGGTGAGCAGTTCTTC. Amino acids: CASSVGLAGGTGEQFF. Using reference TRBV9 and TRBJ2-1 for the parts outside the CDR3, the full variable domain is DSGVTQTPKHLITATGQRVTLRCSPRSGDLSVYWYQQSLDQGLQFLIQYYNGEERAKGNILERFSAQQFPDLHSELNLSSLELGDSALYFCASSVGLAGGTGEQFFGPGTRLTVL.

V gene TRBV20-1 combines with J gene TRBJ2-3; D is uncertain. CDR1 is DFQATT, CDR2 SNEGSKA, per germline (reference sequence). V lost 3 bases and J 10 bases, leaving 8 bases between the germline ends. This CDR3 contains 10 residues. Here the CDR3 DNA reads TGCAGTGCTAGTAGAACTGCGCAGTATTTT. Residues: CSASRTAQYF.

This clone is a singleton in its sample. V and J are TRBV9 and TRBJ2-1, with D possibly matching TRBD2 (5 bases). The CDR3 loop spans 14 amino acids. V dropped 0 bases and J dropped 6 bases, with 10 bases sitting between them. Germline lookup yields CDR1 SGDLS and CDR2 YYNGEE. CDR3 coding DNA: TGTGCCAGCAGCGTAGGTCTAGCTCCCAATGAGCAGTTCTTC. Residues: CASSVGLAPNEQFF.

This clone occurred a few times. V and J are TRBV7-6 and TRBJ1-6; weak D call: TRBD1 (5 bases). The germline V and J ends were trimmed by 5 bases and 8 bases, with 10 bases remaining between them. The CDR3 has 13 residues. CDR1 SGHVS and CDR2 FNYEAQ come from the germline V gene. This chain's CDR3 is CASSVQGYSPLHF. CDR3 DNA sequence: TGTGCCAGCAGCGTTCAGGGTTATTCACCCCTCCACTTT.

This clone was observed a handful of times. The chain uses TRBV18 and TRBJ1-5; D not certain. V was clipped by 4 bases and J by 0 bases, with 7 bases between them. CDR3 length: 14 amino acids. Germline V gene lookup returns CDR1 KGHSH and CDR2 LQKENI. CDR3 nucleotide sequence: TGTGCCAGCTCACAGGGTAATAGCAATCAGCCCCAGCATTTT. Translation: CASSQGNSNQPQHF. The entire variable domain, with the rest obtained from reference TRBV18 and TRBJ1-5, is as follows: NAGVMQNPRHLVRRRGQEARLRCSPMKGHSHVYWYRQLPEEGLKFMVYLQKENIIDESGMPKERFSAEFPKEGPSILRIQQVVRGDSAAYFCASSQGNSNQPQHFGDGTRLSIL.

Written as DNA, the CDR3 is TGTGCCAGCAGCGGACCCCAAGAGACCCAGTACTTC. This translates into CASSGPQETQYF. J is TRBJ2-5 and V is TRBV2; D gene ambiguous. Germline V gene sequence: CDR1 SNHLY, CDR2 FYNNEI. CDR3 size: 12 residues. The V end was cut by 6 bases, the J end by 1 base, with 6 bases between.

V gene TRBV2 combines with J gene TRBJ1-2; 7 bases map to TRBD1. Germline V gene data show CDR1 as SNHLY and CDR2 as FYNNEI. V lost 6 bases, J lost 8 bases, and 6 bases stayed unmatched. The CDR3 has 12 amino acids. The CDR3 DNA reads TGTGCCAGCAGCGGGGACAGCTGGGGCTACACCTTC. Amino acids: CASSGDSWGYTF.

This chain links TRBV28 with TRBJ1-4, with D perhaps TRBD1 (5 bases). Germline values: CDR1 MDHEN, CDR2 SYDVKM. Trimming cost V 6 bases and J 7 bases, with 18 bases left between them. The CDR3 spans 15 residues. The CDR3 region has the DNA TGTGCCAGCAGCACCGACAGCCACCGCGGTGAAAAACTGTTTTTT. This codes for CASSTDSHRGEKLFF.

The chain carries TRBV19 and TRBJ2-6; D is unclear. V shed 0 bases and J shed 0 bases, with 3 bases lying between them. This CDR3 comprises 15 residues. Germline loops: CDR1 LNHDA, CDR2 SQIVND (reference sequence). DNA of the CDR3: TGTGCCAGTAGTATAGAAGTCTCTGGGGCCAACGTCCTGACTTTC. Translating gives CASSIEVSGANVLTF.

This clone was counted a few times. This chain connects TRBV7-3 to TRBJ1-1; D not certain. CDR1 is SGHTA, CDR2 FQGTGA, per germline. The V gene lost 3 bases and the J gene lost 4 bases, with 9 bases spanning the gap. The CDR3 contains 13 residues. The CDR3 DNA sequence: TGTGCCAGCAGCTTCCCGGGTAGCACTGAAGCTTTCTTT. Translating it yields CASSFPGSTEAFF.

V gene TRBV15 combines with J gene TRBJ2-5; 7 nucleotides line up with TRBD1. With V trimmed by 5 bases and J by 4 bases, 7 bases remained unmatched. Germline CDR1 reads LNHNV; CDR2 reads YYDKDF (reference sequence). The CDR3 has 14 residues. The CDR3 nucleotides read TGTGCCACCAGCCGAGGGACAGCCGGAGAGACCCAGTACTTC. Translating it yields CATSRGTAGETQYF.

The CDR3 nucleotides are TGCGCCAGCAGCCAAGAAGGGGGTGGAAATGAAAAACTGTTTTTT. Its protein product is CASSQEGGGNEKLFF. This chain links TRBV4-3 with TRBJ1-4; possibly TRBD1 for D (6 bases). V was shortened by 0 bases and J by 5 bases, with 10 bases between the two germline ends. Germline V gene sequence: CDR1 LGHNA, CDR2 YSLEER. This CDR3 has 15 residues.

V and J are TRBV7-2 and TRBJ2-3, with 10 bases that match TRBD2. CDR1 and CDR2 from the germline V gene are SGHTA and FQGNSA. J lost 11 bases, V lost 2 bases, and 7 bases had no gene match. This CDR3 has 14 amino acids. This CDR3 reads CASSLTAGGWMQYF. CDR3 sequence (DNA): TGTGCCAGCAGCTTAACAGCGGGAGGGTGGATGCAGTATTTT. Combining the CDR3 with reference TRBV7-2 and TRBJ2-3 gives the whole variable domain GAGVSQSPSNKVTEKGKDVELRCDPISGHTALYWYRQSLGQGLEFLIYFQGNSAPDKSGLPSDRFSAERTGGSVSTLTIQRTQQEDSAVYLCASSLTAGGWMQYFGPGTRLTVL.

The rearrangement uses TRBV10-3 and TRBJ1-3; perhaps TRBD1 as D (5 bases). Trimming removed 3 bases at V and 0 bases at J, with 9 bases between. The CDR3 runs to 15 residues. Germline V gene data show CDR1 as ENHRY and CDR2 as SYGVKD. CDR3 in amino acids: CAISDSGGSGNTIYF. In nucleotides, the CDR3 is TGTGCCATCAGTGACTCGGGGGGCTCTGGAAACACCATATATTTT.

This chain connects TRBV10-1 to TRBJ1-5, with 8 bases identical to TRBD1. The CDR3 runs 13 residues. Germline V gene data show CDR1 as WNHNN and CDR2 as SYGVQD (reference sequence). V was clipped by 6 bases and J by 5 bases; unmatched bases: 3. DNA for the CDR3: TGCGCCAGCAGGATGACAGGGGATCAGCCCCAGCATTTT. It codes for CASRMTGDQPQHF.

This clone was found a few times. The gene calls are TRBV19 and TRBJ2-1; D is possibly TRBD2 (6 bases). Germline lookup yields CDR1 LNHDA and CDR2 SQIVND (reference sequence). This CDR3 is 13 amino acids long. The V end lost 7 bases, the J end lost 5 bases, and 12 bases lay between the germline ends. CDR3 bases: TGTGCCAGTAACGGGGGTTTGAACAATGAGCAGTTCTTC. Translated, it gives CASNGGLNNEQFF.